A selection of T cell receptor beta chains follows, all from one sample in a study of beta chain features in type 1 diabetes. Clones were sequenced by immunoSEQ multiplex PCR, and TCRdb holds only the in-frame ones, with some missing. The table shows approximately 170,000 clones, with over 55% occurring only once. Sequencing used naive CD4+ T cells from blood. These receptors all stem from a man aged 30 to 39 with type 1 diabetes. Both conserved end residues are part of each CDR3. A D gene is named only where the DNA matches it firmly. For some rows the clone size is stated as once, few or many, or as a class when expanded; others skip it.

v_gene	j_gene	d_gene	abundance	CDR3aa	CDR3nt
TRBV15	TRBJ2-5	NA	NA	CATAVGEYQETQYF	TGTGCCACCGCGGTAGGGGAGTACCAAGAGACCCAGTACTTC
TRBV5-1	TRBJ2-3	NA	NA	CASSLEAIDTQYF	TGCGCCAGCAGCTTGGAGGCTATAGATACGCAGTATTTT
TRBV30	TRBJ1-1	NA	NA	CAWRDNTEAFF	TGTGCCTGGAGGGACAACACTGAAGCTTTCTTT
TRBV7-2	TRBJ2-3	NA	NA	CASSPLAPYTQYF	TGTGCCAGCAGCCCGTTAGCGCCCTATACGCAGTATTTT
TRBV15	TRBJ2-2	TRBD2	once	CATSTGTSGTGELFF	TGTGCCACCAGCACCGGGACTAGCGGGACCGGGGAGCTGTTTTTT
TRBV5-1	TRBJ2-5	TRBD2	few	CASSIVAGDEETQYF	TGCGCCAGCAGCATTGTAGCGGGAGACGAGGAGACCCAGTACTTC
TRBV29-1	TRBJ2-1	NA	NA	CSVEAMLGGNEQFF	TGCAGCGTTGAAGCAATGCTAGGAGGGAATGAGCAGTTCTTC
TRBV9	TRBJ2-1	TRBD2	few	CASTNNILAGVSEQFF	TGTGCCAGCACAAACAATATTCTAGCGGGGGTTAGTGAGCAGTTCTTC
TRBV30	TRBJ2-6	NA	NA	CAWSVTGSRSSGANVLTF	TGTGCCTGGAGTGTAACTGGGTCTAGAAGCTCTGGGGCCAACGTCCTGACTTTC
TRBV7-7	TRBJ2-5	NA	NA	CASSFRPGETQYF	TGTGCTAGCAGCTTCCGGCCGGGGGAGACCCAGTACTTC
TRBV7-2	TRBJ2-5	NA	NA	CASSPVYEETQYF	TGTGCCAGCAGCCCCGTTTATGAAGAGACCCAGTACTTC
TRBV13	TRBJ2-7	NA	NA	CASSSRGMGRTYEQYF	TGTGCCAGCAGCTCTAGGGGGATGGGACGGACCTACGAGCAGTACTTC
TRBV27	TRBJ2-1	TRBD1	NA	CASSLSPGQGYNEQFF	TGTGCCAGCAGTTTATCCCCGGGACAGGGCTACAATGAGCAGTTCTTC
TRBV4-3	TRBJ2-1	NA	few	CASSQNSYNEQFF	TGCGCCAGCAGCCAAAACTCCTACAATGAGCAGTTCTTC
TRBV27	TRBJ2-3	TRBD1	once	CASSSRQGATDTQYF	TGTGCCAGCAGTTCCCGACAGGGAGCAACAGATACGCAGTATTTT